Below are 23 T cell receptor beta chains sequenced from a single sample in a study of T cell responses to AZD1222 COVID-19 vaccine. Some clones are missing from TCRdb's copy, which holds only in-frame ones; the method was immunoSEQ multiplex PCR. The profile shows roughly 97,000 clones, roughly 90% of them singletons. The specimen was peripheral blood, collected on day 0 of AZD1222 vaccination. The receptors shown here come from an adult in good health.

The table lists this clone with a few counts. The gene calls are TRBV7-2 and TRBJ1-5; D gene ambiguous. CDR3 length: 14 residues. Trimming left V 6 bases short and J 4 bases short, with 13 bases between. Germline loops: CDR1 SGHTA, CDR2 FQGNSA. CDR3 DNA sequence: TGTGCCAGCAGTGATACCACTAGTAATCAGCCCCAGCATTTT. Translated, it gives CASSDTTSNQPQHF.

The chain combines TRBV29-1 with TRBJ2-3, with D possibly TRBD1 on 7 matching bases. V lost 5 bases, J lost 1 base, and 16 bases lay in between. The CDR3 consists of 15 residues. Germline V CDR1 and CDR2: SQVTM, ANQGSEA. For the CDR3, the DNA is TGCAGCGTTCCCAGGGGGGTAACTCGCACAGATACGCAGTATTTT. It codes for CSVPRGVTRTDTQYF.

The chain has TRBV3-1 (or the pseudogene TRBV3-2) and TRBJ2-7, with 9 bases aligning to TRBD2. CDR3 length: 14 residues. The germline gives CDR1 LGHDT, CDR2 YNNKEL (reference sequence). V lost 8 bases, J lost 3 bases, and 8 bases stayed unmatched. CDR3 loop: CASCRASGDYEQYF. CDR3 DNA sequence: TGTGCCAGCTGCCGAGCTAGCGGGGACTACGAGCAGTACTTC.

The rearrangement links TRBV3-1 (or the pseudogene TRBV3-2) to TRBJ2-7; D is undetermined. In germline, CDR1 is LGHDT, CDR2 YNNKEL (reference sequence). This CDR3 has 15 amino acids. Trimming took 0 bases from V and 3 from J, leaving 12 bases between them. CDR3 region: CASSQDRNGNYEQYF. CDR3 nucleotide sequence: TGTGCCAGCAGCCAAGATCGAAACGGAAACTACGAGCAGTACTTC.

The chain couples TRBV7-9 to TRBJ1-6; no clear D gene. V lost 4 bases and J lost 7, with 14 bases in between. The germline CDR1 and CDR2 sequences are SEHNR and FQNEAQ (reference sequence). The CDR3 has 15 amino acids. CDR3 DNA: TGTGCCAGCAGCTCCAGGACGGCTTCAAATTCACCCCTCCACTTT. As protein: CASSSRTASNSPLHF.

This sequence joins TRBV7-2 and TRBJ2-3; D is unresolved. V lost 0 bases to trimming and J lost 7 bases, with 11 bases between them. The CDR3 covers 14 residues. Per the germline V gene, CDR1 is SGHTA and CDR2 is FQGNSA. In nucleotides, the CDR3 is TGTGCCAGCAGCTTAGCGGACGGACCGCATACGCAGTATTTT. Translation gives CASSLADGPHTQYF.

This clone was seen once. This sequence joins TRBV1 and TRBJ1-4; no DNA check was done on the table's D call, TRBD1. TRBV1 is labeled a pseudogene. The CDR3 is 18 residues long. The CDR3 sequence is CTSSQDQGQGKGVEKLFF. As DNA, the CDR3 is TGCACCAGCAGCCAAGATCAGGGACAGGGGAAGGGTGTAGAAAAACTGTTTTTT.

The chain recombines TRBV12-3 or TRBV12-4 with TRBJ2-5, with D possibly TRBD2 on 5 matching bases. The CDR3 contains 13 residues. With 5 bases removed from V and 5 bases from J, the gap between germline ends came to 12 bases. The CDR3 bases are TGTGCCAGCAGTCCGTCGGGGTCCGAGACCCAGTACTTC. It codes for CASSPSGSETQYF.

The V call is TRBV18, the J call TRBJ2-7; D is unresolved. The CDR3 is made up of 16 amino acids. Trimming shortened V by 0 bases and J by 1 base, and 13 bases separated the two germline ends. Per germline, CDR1 KGHSH and CDR2 LQKENI. The CDR3 protein is CASSPPIAGNSYEQYF. The CDR3 DNA is TGTGCCAGCTCACCACCGATAGCAGGAAATTCCTACGAGCAGTACTTC.

The chain combines TRBV20-1 with TRBJ1-2; D uncertain. The CDR3 is made up of 11 amino acids. Germline V gene lookup returns CDR1 DFQATT and CDR2 SNEGSKA (reference sequence). Here the CDR3 DNA reads TGCAGGGCTCTTAGCGGCTATGGCTACACCTTC. Translation: CRALSGYGYTF.

J is TRBJ1-6 and V is TRBV28; D unresolved. Trimming pared 3 bases from V and 10 bases from J, leaving 16 bases between. Germline values: CDR1 MDHEN, CDR2 SYDVKM. The CDR3 is made up of 15 amino acids. CDR3 sequence reads: CASSFGTGGGSPLHF. CDR3 DNA: TGTGCCAGCAGTTTCGGTACGGGAGGTGGCTCACCCCTCCACTTT.

In this sample, this clone turned up once. The V call is TRBV29-1, the J call TRBJ1-3; D is possibly TRBD1 (5 bases). The V gene's germline CDR1 is SQVTM and CDR2 ANQGSEA. This CDR3 contains 14 residues. V was shortened by 7 bases and J by 0 bases, with 13 bases between the two germline ends. Written as DNA, the CDR3 is TGCAGCGGTCGACAGTCCGGCTCTGGAAACACCATATATTTT. Residues: CSGRQSGSGNTIYF.

This chain connects TRBV10-3 to TRBJ2-1; TRBD2 is a possible D gene (6 bases). This CDR3 is 12 amino acids long. V lost 4 bases, J lost 7 bases, and 8 bases lay in between. From germline, CDR1 is ENHRY and CDR2 SYGVKD. DNA of the CDR3: TGTGCCATCAGTGTAGGAGGGAATGAGCAGTTCTTC. Its translation is CAISVGGNEQFF.

V is TRBV6-5 and J is TRBJ1-6; D is perhaps TRBD1 (5 bases). CDR1 and CDR2 (germline): MNHEY, SVGAGI. V was shortened by 5 bases and J by 7 bases, with 12 bases between the two germline ends. This CDR3 is built from 14 residues. CDR3 nucleotides: TGTGCCAGCAGTCTAATAGGGGAGAATTCACCCCTCCACTTT. It yields the protein CASSLIGENSPLHF.

The V and J genes are TRBV18 and TRBJ1-5; a possible D gene is TRBD1 (6 bases). Germline V lookup: CDR1 KGHSH, CDR2 LQKENI. This CDR3 region has 16 residues. With 2 bases removed from V and 7 bases from J, the gap between germline ends came to 18 bases. The DNA of the CDR3 is TGTGCCAGCTCACCAAAGGGCGCAGGGGACACGCAGCCCCAGCATTTT. Translating it yields CASSPKGAGDTQPQHF.

The rearrangement links TRBV4-1 to TRBJ1-3, with unresolved D. This CDR3 is 13 amino acids long. In germline, CDR1 is MGHRA, CDR2 YSYEKL. The V and J ends lost 0 bases and 2 bases respectively, with 2 bases between them. The CDR3 bases are TGCGCCAGCAGCCAAGATACTGGAAACACCATATATTTT. Amino acid sequence: CASSQDTGNTIYF.

V usage is TRBV4-3 and J usage is TRBJ1-1; D not certain. The CDR3 extends over 13 amino acids. Trimming pared 0 bases from V and 0 bases from J, leaving 2 bases between. The germline V gene encodes CDR1 LGHNA and CDR2 YSLEER. The CDR3 here is CASSQEMNTEAFF. The DNA of the CDR3 is TGCGCCAGCAGCCAAGAGATGAACACTGAAGCTTTCTTT.

V usage is TRBV11-2 and J usage is TRBJ1-1; D may be TRBD1 (5 bases). Deletions cut 3 bases from V and 0 bases from J, with 11 bases between. The germline V gene encodes CDR1 SGHAT and CDR2 FQNNGV. The CDR3 covers 15 residues. This chain's CDR3 is CASSFSGTVNTEAFF. For the CDR3, the DNA is TGTGCCAGCAGCTTTTCCGGGACGGTGAACACTGAAGCTTTCTTT.

J is TRBJ2-3 and V is TRBV27, with 10 bases that match TRBD2. Looked up from germline, CDR1 is MNHEY and CDR2 is SMNVEV (reference sequence). The CDR3 runs to 16 residues. Trimming at V came to 4 bases and at J to 6 bases, leaving 10 bases not matched to a gene. CDR3 loop: CASSSPLAGAADTQYF. In DNA, the CDR3 is TGTGCCAGCAGTTCCCCTCTAGCGGGGGCGGCGGATACGCAGTATTTT.

This chain joins TRBV30 and TRBJ1-1; D not certain. The CDR3 spans 12 residues. Trimming pared 5 bases from V and 7 bases from J, leaving 14 bases between. CDR1 and CDR2 from the germline V gene are GTSNPN and SVGIG (reference sequence). The chain's CDR3 is CAWDNWPGEAFF. The CDR3 DNA reads as TGTGCCTGGGACAACTGGCCTGGTGAAGCTTTCTTT.

CDR3 in DNA: TGTGCCAGCAGTTACTCACTTAATCTAGCGGGGGGGCGGAATGAGCAGTTCTTC. As protein: CASSYSLNLAGGRNEQFF. This chain joins TRBV6-2 or TRBV6-3 and TRBJ2-1, with 12 bases identical to TRBD2. CDR1 MNHEY and CDR2 SVGEGT come from the germline V gene. The CDR3 is made up of 18 amino acids. Trimming took 0 bases from V and 7 from J; bases not matched to a gene: 10.

This chain joins TRBV6-5 and TRBJ2-7; no firm D call. V was clipped by 6 bases and J by 5 bases, with 11 bases between them. Looked up from germline, CDR1 is MNHEY and CDR2 is SVGAGI. The CDR3 sequence is 12 residues long. CDR3 residues: CASSKRSDEQYF. CDR3 DNA: TGTGCCAGCAGCAAGAGGTCGGACGAGCAGTACTTC.

This rearrangement joins TRBV30 to TRBJ2-7; 15 bases agree with TRBD2. From germline, CDR1 is GTSNPN and CDR2 SVGIG (reference sequence). Trimming took 5 bases from V and 7 from J; bases not matched to a gene: 6. CDR3 length equals 14 residues. The CDR3, as DNA: TGTGCCTGGTCTCGGACTAGCGGGGGGGGTGAGCAGTACTTC. Translation: CAWSRTSGGGEQYF.